The 24 T cell receptor beta chains given below trace back to one sample, sequenced in a study of T-cell reconstitution after alpha-beta-depleted transplantation in children. TCRbeta library construction was performed incorporating unique molecular identifiers. TCRdb redid the calling of the PCR reads with MiXCR, one entry per CDR3 protein. The repertoire includes approximately 800,000 distinct CDR3 sequences, roughly 15% of them detected once, and roughly 4.8% sits in the top ten. The sample consisted of PBMCs, mostly from graft donor cells, taken 360 days after TCRalphabeta/CD19-depleted stem cell transplant. The origin of the receptors is a male patient younger than 18 who had a stem cell transplant for acute lymphoblastic leukemia, so the T cells may come from the graft donor.

This clonotype showed up just a few times. The chain carries TRBV7-3 and TRBJ2-7; 13 bases align to TRBD2. Losses at the gene ends were 2 bases for V and 5 bases for J; bases not matched to a gene: 3. The length of the CDR3 is 15 residues. Germline V gene sequence: CDR1 SGHTA, CDR2 FQGTGA. As DNA, the CDR3 is TGTGCCAGCAGCTTAGGGACTAGCGGGATCAACGAGCAGTACTTC. Translation: CASSLGTSGINEQYF.

This clonotype was seen more than once but under ten times. The V call is TRBV11-2, the J call TRBJ2-2, with D perhaps matching TRBD1 (5 bases). CDR1 and CDR2 (germline): SGHAT, FQNNGV. V lost 4 bases and J lost 6, with 9 bases in between. This CDR3 has 13 amino acids. This CDR3 reads CASSYDSAGELFF. The CDR3, as DNA: TGTGCCAGCAGCTACGACAGTGCCGGGGAGCTGTTTTTT. Full variable domain (rest looked up from reference TRBV11-2 and TRBJ2-2): EAGVAQSPRYKIIEKRQSVAFWCNPISGHATLYWYQQILGQGPKLLIQFQNNGVVDDSQLPKDRFSAERLKGVDSTLKIQPAKLEDSAVYLCASSYDSAGELFFGEGSRLTVL.

There are a few counts of this clonotype. This sequence joins TRBV4-1 and TRBJ1-4, with a weak D call TRBD1 (5 bases). CDR1 and CDR2 (germline): MGHRA, YSYEKL. Trimming pared 1 base from V and 10 bases from J, leaving 13 bases between. The CDR3 is 14 amino acids. CDR3 in DNA: TGCGCCAGCAGCCAAGTGAAGGGGCTGGGAAAACTGTTTTTT. Its translation: CASSQVKGLGKLFF.

This chain connects TRBV6-5 to TRBJ1-2; TRBD1 matches 8 bases. Germline V lookup: CDR1 MNHEY, CDR2 SVGAGI. CDR3 size: 15 residues. V lost 0 bases to trimming and J lost 8 bases; unmatched junction nucleotides: 8. CDR3 region: CASSYSAGQGRGYTF. The CDR3 DNA reads TGTGCCAGCAGTTACTCGGCCGGACAGGGCAGGGGCTACACCTTC.

This clonotype was counted between two and nine times. This chain joins TRBV28 and TRBJ1-5; D unresolved. The CDR3 is made up of 15 amino acids. CDR1 and CDR2 from the germline V gene are MDHEN and SYDVKM. V lost 2 bases and J 4 bases, leaving 12 bases between the germline ends. Here the CDR3 DNA reads TGTGCCAGCAGTTTAAGCACCCCGTCTAATCAGCCCCAGCATTTT. Translating it yields CASSLSTPSNQPQHF.

This clonotype has only a few counts. The V call is TRBV29-1, the J call TRBJ2-5, with a weak D call TRBD1 (6 bases). This CDR3 contains 13 residues. In germline, CDR1 is SQVTM, CDR2 ANQGSEA. V gave up 2 bases and J gave up 4 bases, with 11 bases separating them. CDR3 nucleotide sequence: TGCAGCGTTGAAAGAGTCAGGGGAGAGACCCAGTACTTC. Residues: CSVERVRGETQYF.

The rearrangement joins TRBV29-1 to TRBJ2-3; D is undetermined. In germline, CDR1 is SQVTM, CDR2 ANQGSEA. The CDR3 length is 14 residues. Between the trimmed V and J ends, which lost 2 bases and 0 bases, there was a span of 9 bases. The CDR3 DNA follows: TGCAGCGTTGAAAAAACAGCTAGCACAGATACGCAGTATTTT. Amino acid sequence: CSVEKTASTDTQYF.

For this clonotype: Lacking the conserved final phenylalanine or tryptophan, this CDR3 likely reflects a read error. J is TRBJ2-7 and V is TRBV20-1; 11 bases fit TRBD1. J gave up 4 bases and V 1 base, and 9 bases lay outside the gene matches. Germline CDR1 is DFQATT and CDR2 is SNEGSKA (reference sequence). CDR3 length equals 16 residues. The CDR3 nucleotides are TGCAGTGCTAGAGTACTCGGACAGGGGGCAGGATACGAGCAGTACCTC. This translates into CSARVLGQGAGYEQYL.

This clonotype was seen only a few times. This chain's CDR3 is CSAGGQADTQYF. CDR3 sequence (DNA): TGCAGTGCTGGGGGACAGGCAGATACGCAGTATTTT. J is TRBJ2-3 and V is TRBV20-1, with 8 bases fitting TRBD1. CDR3 length: 12 amino acids. From germline, CDR1 is DFQATT and CDR2 SNEGSKA (reference sequence). The V segment lost 5 bases and the J segment 4 bases; nucleotides outside the gene matches: 2.

V gene TRBV3-1 combines with J gene TRBJ1-1; D not resolved. V lost 0 bases and J lost 0, with 8 bases in between. In germline, CDR1 is LGHDT, CDR2 YNNKEL (reference sequence). This CDR3 spans 15 amino acids. CDR3 residues: CASSQDIGMNTEAFF. DNA for the CDR3: TGTGCCAGCAGCCAAGATATAGGCATGAACACTGAAGCTTTCTTT.

J is TRBJ2-1 and V is TRBV20-1; D remains ambiguous. V was clipped by 3 bases and J by 8 bases, with 5 bases between them. CDR1 and CDR2 from the germline V gene are DFQATT and SNEGSKA (reference sequence). The CDR3 contains 10 residues. CDR3 coding DNA: TGCAGTGCTAGTGTTGATGAGCAGTTCTTC. Protein sequence: CSASVDEQFF.

This chain connects TRBV27 to TRBJ2-3, with 9 bases lining up with TRBD2. Germline CDR1 reads MNHEY; CDR2 reads SMNVEV (reference sequence). The CDR3 extends over 17 amino acids. The J segment lost 4 bases and the V segment lost 5 bases, leaving 13 bases of the junction unmatched. CDR3 DNA sequence: TGTGCCAGCAGTCGGGTCGGGCGGGAGGGCCCATCAGATACGCAGTATTTT. As protein: CASSRVGREGPSDTQYF.

This clonotype was seen ten or more times. The V call is TRBV15, the J call TRBJ1-5; 7 nucleotides align to TRBD1. J gave up 5 bases and V 5 bases, and 12 bases lay outside the gene matches. The CDR3 runs to 16 residues. Germline V gene lookup returns CDR1 LNHNV and CDR2 YYDKDF (reference sequence). As DNA, the CDR3 is TGTGCCACCAGCTCCTCCCACCCAGGGGGACATCAGCCCCAGCATTTT. Amino acid sequence: CATSSSHPGGHQPQHF.

There are many counts of this clonotype. The V gene is TRBV29-1, the J gene TRBJ2-6, with D perhaps TRBD2 (5 bases). Germline CDR1 SQVTM, CDR2 ANQGSEA. Trimming cost V 5 bases and J 0 bases, with 11 bases left between them. This CDR3 is 15 amino acids long. CDR3 sequence (DNA): TGCAGCGTTCTGGACTGGAACTCTGGGGCCAACGTCCTGACTTTC. It encodes CSVLDWNSGANVLTF.

This clonotype was seen at least ten times. This sequence joins TRBV4-1 and TRBJ2-2; 7 bases map to TRBD2. The V gene's germline CDR1 is MGHRA and CDR2 YSYEKL. The CDR3 has 16 amino acids. V lost 6 bases and J lost 5; bases outside the gene matches: 12. The DNA of the CDR3 is TGCGCCAGCAGGGAGACTAGACTAGCCAGGACCGGGGAGCTGTTTTTT. Amino acids: CASRETRLARTGELFF.

This clonotype showed up just a few times. The chain is built from TRBV12-3 or TRBV12-4 and TRBJ2-7; 9 bases match TRBD2. The junction had 5 bases not matched to a gene; V was cut back by 6 bases and J by 2 bases. The CDR3 has 14 amino acids. The chain's CDR3 is CASRQTSGPYEQYF. The CDR3, as DNA: TGTGCCAGCAGACAGACTAGCGGACCCTACGAGCAGTACTTC.

Many counts were recorded for this clonotype. The rearrangement links TRBV12-3 or TRBV12-4 to TRBJ2-3, with TRBD2 matching 11 bases. V was pared by 5 bases and J by 4 bases, with 5 bases of the junction left unmatched. This CDR3 spans 15 amino acids. DNA for the CDR3: TGTGCCAGCAGTGATAGCGGGAGGGCCCCAGATACGCAGTATTTT. Translation: CASSDSGRAPDTQYF.

The rearrangement links TRBV11-1 to TRBJ2-3, with D unresolved. Germline values: CDR1 SGHAT, CDR2 FQDESV (reference sequence). There are 21 residues in the CDR3. Between the trimmed V and J ends, which lost 5 bases and 2 bases, there was a span of 32 bases. CDR3 sequence reads: CASSRWISLGSFSEFTDTQYF. As DNA, the CDR3 is TGTGCCAGCAGCCGTTGGATTAGTCTAGGATCCTTTTCTGAGTTCACAGATACGCAGTATTTT.

This clonotype was observed a few times. The chain couples TRBV30 to TRBJ2-4; TRBD1 aligns across 7 bases. The ends lost 0 bases at V and 2 bases at J; junction bases unmatched: 1. The length of the CDR3 is 14 residues. Germline lookup yields CDR1 GTSNPN and CDR2 SVGIG (reference sequence). The CDR3 DNA reads TGTGCCTGGAGTGTACAGGGGCCCAAAAACATTCAGTACTTC. Translation gives CAWSVQGPKNIQYF.

The genes are TRBV12-3 or TRBV12-4 and TRBJ2-7; no definite D call. The CDR3 consists of 14 residues. Deletions cut 5 bases from V and 6 bases from J, with 17 bases between. CDR3 protein: CASSLSRTSAEQYF. CDR3 DNA: TGTGCCAGCAGTCTTAGCCGGACGTCGGCCGAGCAGTACTTC.

V usage is TRBV5-5 and J usage is TRBJ2-1, with no clear D. The CDR3 contains 15 residues. Germline V gene sequence: CDR1 SGHKS, CDR2 YYEKEE (reference sequence). The V end lost 0 bases, the J end lost 4 bases, and 11 bases lay between the germline ends. Here the CDR3 reads CASSLVPQLYNEQFF. CDR3 coding DNA: TGTGCCAGCAGCTTGGTTCCCCAACTATACAATGAGCAGTTCTTC.

This clonotype was counted between two and nine times. V and J are TRBV7-2 and TRBJ2-3; no clear D. The CDR3 consists of 15 residues. CDR1 SGHTA and CDR2 FQGNSA come from the germline V gene. V was cut by 2 bases and J by 0 bases, with 9 bases left in between. The CDR3 region is CASSLRPLSTDTQYF. The CDR3 nucleotides read TGTGCCAGCAGCTTAAGGCCTTTAAGCACAGATACGCAGTATTTT.

This clonotype has a count of ten or more. The chain employs TRBV29-1 and TRBJ1-4; TRBD1 matches 7 bases. The junction had 9 bases not matched to a gene; V was cut back by 7 bases and J by 7 bases. This CDR3 spans 13 amino acids. Germline CDR1 is SQVTM and CDR2 is ANQGSEA. DNA for the CDR3: TGCAGCGCCGGAAAAGGGGGCAGTGAAAAACTGTTTTTT. This translates into CSAGKGGSEKLFF.

The chain joins TRBV25-1 to TRBJ2-5, with TRBD1 matching 9 bases. The germline gives CDR1 MGHDK, CDR2 SYGVNS. The CDR3 is made up of 15 amino acids. Trimming removed 7 bases from V and 3 bases from J; junction bases left unmatched: 9. CDR3 loop: CASTWGGTGKETQYF. CDR3 bases: TGTGCCAGCACCTGGGGGGGGACAGGGAAAGAGACCCAGTACTTC.